The following is a TCR beta chain sequence with its context. The repertoire was sequenced with immunoSEQ multiplex PCR; TCRdb's copy has only in-frame clones and lacks some. The table has tens of thousands of clones, roughly 92% seen once. The data were taken from a study of T cell changes during pregnancy in multiple sclerosis. Trimming shortened V by 2 bases and J by 1 base, and 6 bases separated the two germline ends. This CDR3 contains 14 residues. Germline values: CDR1 SGHRS, CDR2 YFSETQ. The TCR was taken from a female donor in good health, enrolled as a control in a pregnancy study. This specimen consisted of peripheral blood, obtained in the second trimester of pregnancy. The chain carries TRBV5-1 and TRBJ2-2; D unclear. CDR3 in DNA: TGCGCCAGCAGCTTTTACAGGAACACCGGGGAGCTGTTTTTT. This codes for CASSFYRNTGELFF.